This T cell receptor (beta chain) was sequenced during a study of T cells in Graves' hyperthyroidism and ophthalmopathy. Regions amplified from RNA transcripts were the TCR beta CDR3 regions. HTBI primers were used for first-round RT-PCR of the TCR CDR3. MiXCR was run by TCRdb on the multiplex PCR reads, yielding one entry per CDR3 protein. Of roughly 510,000 distinct CDR3 sequences in the sample, around 43% were seen once. The CDR3 contains 12 residues. Trimming removed 4 bases from V and 5 bases from J, with 6 bases in between. In germline, CDR1 is SGHTA, CDR2 FQGNSA. In its sample, this clonotype was seen many times.

The TCR comes from an adult woman with Graves' disease, either hyperthyroidism or ophthalmopathy (not recorded which). This chain connects TRBV7-2 to TRBJ1-3; D remains ambiguous. The sample taken for sequencing was peripheral blood or thyroid tissue (not recorded which). CDR3 in amino acids: CASSSDRNTIYF. CDR3 coding DNA: TGTGCCAGCAGCTCTGACAGAAACACCATATATTTT. Together with reference TRBV7-2 and TRBJ1-3, the CDR3 gives the full variable domain: GAGVSQSPSNKVTEKGKDVELRCDPISGHTALYWYRQSLGQGLEFLIYFQGNSAPDKSGLPSDRFSAERTGGSVSTLTIQRTQQEDSAVYLCASSSDRNTIYFGEGSWLTVV.